These 26 T cell receptor beta chains were all obtained from the same sample, sequenced in a study of blood T cell repertoires in COVID-19 (dated by TCRdb to 2019 to 2021). The method was the immunoSEQ multiplex PCR assay. Not all clones reach the TCRdb copy of this immuneACCESS table, which keeps in-frame sequences only. Checked studies attribute under half of the gap to unresolved V genes and leave the rest unexplained. The sample includes about 260,000 clones, with more than 75% observed a single time. Approximately 1.5% of the sample belongs to the ten largest clones. The sequenced sample was peripheral blood. These receptors all stem from a woman between 35 and 50 years old who had recovered from COVID-19.

CDR3 protein: CASSSIGGVTYEQYF. CDR3 DNA: TGTGCCAGCTCCTCAATCGGGGGGGTTACCTACGAGCAGTACTTC. This chain joins TRBV6-5 and TRBJ2-7; TRBD2 matches at 8 bases. J gave up 2 bases and V 8 bases, and 11 bases lay outside the gene matches. CDR1 is MNHEY, CDR2 SVGAGI, per germline. This CDR3 spans 15 amino acids.

The rearrangement links TRBV5-1 to TRBJ2-5; no clear D gene. Germline V CDR1 and CDR2: SGHRS, YFSETQ. This CDR3 region has 13 residues. V gave up 1 base and J gave up 1 base, with 5 bases separating them. The CDR3 coding sequence is TGCGCCAGCAGCTTGTCTGTCCAAGAGACCCAGTACTTC. Amino acids: CASSLSVQETQYF.

The CDR3 nucleotides read TGTGCCAGTAGTATTGTTACGGGGACAGGGCCGAACACTGAAGCTTTCTTT. It specifies CASSIVTGTGPNTEAFF. This sequence joins TRBV19 and TRBJ1-1, with TRBD1 identical over 9 bases. This CDR3 region has 17 residues. Trimming at V came to 3 bases and at J to 1 base, leaving 9 bases not matched to a gene. From germline, CDR1 is LNHDA and CDR2 SQIVND (reference sequence).

The V and J genes are TRBV5-1 and TRBJ1-2, with a weak D call TRBD1 (5 bases). The germline CDR1 and CDR2 sequences are SGHRS and YFSETQ. This CDR3 is built from 14 residues. V was trimmed by 2 bases and J by 0 bases, leaving 8 bases between them. CDR3 region: CASSFGRANYGYTF. In DNA form, the CDR3 reads TGCGCCAGCAGCTTTGGCAGGGCTAACTATGGCTACACCTTC.

The CDR3 loop is CASSEQGSYEQYF. CDR3 nucleotide sequence: TGTGCCAGCAGTGAACAGGGCTCCTACGAGCAGTACTTC. V gene TRBV2 combines with J gene TRBJ2-7; maybe TRBD1 (5 bases). Deletions cut 2 bases from V and 0 bases from J, with 5 bases between. The CDR3 consists of 13 residues. In germline, CDR1 is SNHLY, CDR2 FYNNEI.

J is TRBJ2-5 and V is TRBV5-1, with D possibly matching TRBD2 (7 bases). There are 18 residues in the CDR3. Germline-derived CDR1 and CDR2 are SGHRS and YFSETQ. V was cut by 4 bases and J by 0 bases, with 22 bases left in between. Written as DNA, the CDR3 is TGCGCCAGCAGCCCCGCTCGCGGGGGCCTGAGGGACCAAGAGACCCAGTACTTC. Encoded protein: CASSPARGGLRDQETQYF.

This rearrangement joins TRBV7-7 to TRBJ1-3; a possible D gene is TRBD1 (5 bases). Germline values: CDR1 SSHAT, CDR2 FNYEAQ (reference sequence). CDR3 length: 15 amino acids. The V and J ends lost 3 bases and 6 bases respectively, with 15 bases between them. The CDR3 spells CASSFPWGIVNTIYF. Here the CDR3 DNA reads TGTGCCAGCAGCTTTCCCTGGGGCATAGTAAACACCATATATTTT.

The V call is TRBV18, the J call TRBJ2-5, with 12 bases fitting TRBD2. J gave up 5 bases and V 3 bases, and 7 bases lay outside the gene matches. The CDR3 covers 16 residues. CDR1 is KGHSH, CDR2 LQKENI, per germline. The CDR3: CASSPGLAGTGETQYF. DNA for the CDR3: TGTGCCAGCTCACCCGGACTAGCGGGGACGGGTGAGACCCAGTACTTC.

The chain uses TRBV12-5 and TRBJ1-4, with 9 bases lining up with TRBD1. Germline CDR1 reads LGHNT; CDR2 reads FRNRAP. The CDR3 is 14 residues long. Trimming removed 6 bases from V and 8 bases from J; junction bases left unmatched: 7. CDR3 residues: CASGPGQGSEKLFF. CDR3 DNA: TGTGCTAGTGGACCGGGACAGGGATCCGAAAAACTGTTTTTT.

The chain recombines TRBV7-3 with TRBJ2-7; D not resolved. Trimming shortened V by 6 bases and J by 9 bases, and 21 bases separated the two germline ends. This CDR3 has 14 amino acids. Germline V lookup: CDR1 SGHTA, CDR2 FQGTGA. CDR3 residues: CASSRRSGSIGQYF. The CDR3 DNA follows: TGTGCCAGCAGTCGCAGATCAGGATCGATAGGGCAGTACTTC.

The J gene is TRBJ1-1, the V gene TRBV27; unclear D gene. CDR1 is MNHEY and CDR2 is SMNVEV in the germline V gene (reference sequence). V was pared by 5 bases and J by 7 bases, with 11 bases between. This CDR3 region has 12 residues. CDR3 DNA sequence: TGTGCCAGCAGTCCCCGGTACGGTGAAGCTTTCTTT. Amino acid sequence: CASSPRYGEAFF.

V and J are TRBV2 and TRBJ1-1, with no clear D. Germline V gene sequence: CDR1 SNHLY, CDR2 FYNNEI. This CDR3 spans 12 amino acids. Trimming pared 2 bases from V and 9 bases from J, leaving 10 bases between. As DNA, the CDR3 is TGTGCCAGCAGTGAATATGGGCTGCAAGCTTTCTTT. Translated, it gives CASSEYGLQAFF.

For the CDR3, the DNA is TGTGCCAGCACGGGAAGAAGTGGTAGGTATGAGCAGTTCTTC. It translates to CASTGRSGRYEQFF. The chain recombines TRBV6-5 with TRBJ2-1, with a tentative D call TRBD2 (5 bases). The CDR3 loop spans 14 amino acids. CDR1 and CDR2 from the germline V gene are MNHEY and SVGAGI. V lost 7 bases and J lost 8, with 18 bases in between.

The chain recombines TRBV3-1 (or the pseudogene TRBV3-2) with TRBJ2-1; 8 bases match TRBD2. Trimming at V came to 6 bases and at J to 8 bases, leaving 12 bases not matched to a gene. The CDR3 covers 15 residues. Germline-derived CDR1 and CDR2 are LGHDT and YNNKEL (reference sequence). Here the CDR3 DNA reads TGTGCCAGCAGTCTCAGCGGGGGCCACCGGGATGAGCAGTTCTTC. It yields the protein CASSLSGGHRDEQFF.

The chain carries TRBV6-1 and TRBJ1-6; 8 nucleotides line up with TRBD1. Germline loops: CDR1 MNHNS, CDR2 SASEGT. With 11 bases clipped from V and 7 bases from J, the junction kept 10 bases outside the gene matches. The CDR3 is made up of 14 amino acids. As DNA, the CDR3 is TGTGCCGCCGCGGGAGGGACAGGAAATTCACCCCTCCACTTT. Residues: CAAAGGTGNSPLHF.

The V gene is TRBV9, the J gene TRBJ2-3; D is possibly TRBD2 (6 bases). The CDR3 loop spans 15 amino acids. Germline-derived CDR1 and CDR2 are SGDLS and YYNGEE. Trimming stripped 0 bases from V and 3 bases from J, with 11 bases between. DNA of the CDR3: TGTGCCAGCAGCGTAGCCCCCGGGGGTACAGATACGCAGTATTTT. Residues: CASSVAPGGTDTQYF.

The chain employs TRBV5-1 and TRBJ2-1; tentatively, D is TRBD1 (7 bases). CDR1 is SGHRS and CDR2 is YFSETQ in the germline V gene. V lost 9 bases to trimming and J lost 6 bases, with 25 bases between them. The CDR3 contains 16 residues. In DNA, the CDR3 is TGCGCCACCAGTATCGCGGGACAGAATGTTGTCAATGAGCAGTTCTTC. As protein: CATSIAGQNVVNEQFF.

This chain connects TRBV18 to TRBJ1-5; the match to TRBD1 covers 10 bases. CDR1 and CDR2 from the germline V gene are KGHSH and LQKENI. Trimming took 1 base from V and 5 from J; bases not matched to a gene: 5. CDR3 length: 16 amino acids. The CDR3, as DNA: TGTGCCAGCTCACCACTGGGGACAGGGGATGATCAGCCCCAGCATTTT. Translating it yields CASSPLGTGDDQPQHF.

The chain carries TRBV3-1 (or the pseudogene TRBV3-2) and TRBJ1-6, with D maybe TRBD1 (6 bases). This CDR3 region has 14 residues. The germline CDR1 and CDR2 sequences are LGHDT and YNNKEL (reference sequence). V was trimmed by 5 bases and J by 3 bases, leaving 8 bases between them. The CDR3 sequence is CASSGQLYNSPLHF. The CDR3 DNA reads TGTGCCAGCAGCGGACAGCTCTATAATTCACCCCTCCACTTT.

The rearrangement joins TRBV29-1 to TRBJ2-7; 8 nucleotides line up with TRBD2. With 6 bases clipped from V and 0 bases from J, the junction kept 4 bases outside the gene matches. Germline values: CDR1 SQVTM, CDR2 ANQGSEA. This CDR3 has 13 amino acids. The CDR3 bases are TGCAGCGTCGGGGGGGGCCTCTCCTACGAGCAGTACTTC. Amino acid sequence: CSVGGGLSYEQYF.

The rearrangement uses TRBV6-1 and TRBJ2-3; TRBD1 is a possible D gene (6 bases). Germline CDR1 MNHNS, CDR2 SASEGT. CDR3 length equals 14 residues. V lost 3 bases to trimming and J lost 6 bases, with 13 bases between them. CDR3 amino acids: CASSEGAAWDTQYF. DNA for the CDR3: TGTGCCAGCAGTGAGGGGGCCGCCTGGGATACGCAGTATTTT.

The J gene is TRBJ2-7, the V gene TRBV12-5; 7 bases map to TRBD2. CDR3 length: 16 residues. The trim removed 2 bases at V and 1 base at J, leaving 8 bases unmatched. Germline values: CDR1 LGHNT, CDR2 FRNRAP. The CDR3 sequence: CASGLSRASGSYEQYF. Written as DNA, the CDR3 is TGTGCTAGTGGTTTGTCAAGGGCTAGCGGTTCCTACGAGCAGTACTTC.

The chain employs TRBV7-2 and TRBJ2-1; weak D call: TRBD1 (6 bases). V gave up 1 base and J gave up 0 bases, with 7 bases separating them. From germline, CDR1 is SGHTA and CDR2 FQGNSA. The CDR3 loop spans 15 amino acids. CDR3 sequence (DNA): TGTGCCAGCAGCTTAGTAGGGGGCTCCTACAATGAGCAGTTCTTC. Amino acids: CASSLVGGSYNEQFF. The full variable domain, its missing parts supplied by reference TRBV7-2 and TRBJ2-1, is GAGVSQSPSNKVTEKGKDVELRCDPISGHTALYWYRQSLGQGLEFLIYFQGNSAPDKSGLPSDRFSAERTGGSVSTLTIQRTQQEDSAVYLCASSLVGGSYNEQFFGPGTRLTVL.

J is TRBJ1-1 and V is TRBV5-1; no firm D call. Germline V lookup: CDR1 SGHRS, CDR2 YFSETQ. V was pared by 1 base and J by 10 bases, with 11 bases between. This CDR3 has 12 amino acids. The CDR3 coding sequence is TGCGCCAGCAGCTTGAGGGAGGGTGCAGCTTTCTTT. Its protein is CASSLREGAAFF.

V usage is TRBV11-2 and J usage is TRBJ1-1; D might be TRBD1 (5 bases). Germline lookup yields CDR1 SGHAT and CDR2 FQNNGV. This CDR3 has 12 residues. Deletions cut 6 bases from V and 11 bases from J, with 16 bases between. The CDR3 region has the DNA TGTGCCAGCAGTTTCCCAGGGAGGACGGCTTTCTTT. Amino acids: CASSFPGRTAFF.

The V and J genes are TRBV19 and TRBJ1-5; D is perhaps TRBD1 (5 bases). Trimming stripped 7 bases from V and 0 bases from J, with 13 bases between. The CDR3 runs to 15 residues. The germline V gene encodes CDR1 LNHDA and CDR2 SQIVND (reference sequence). Here the CDR3 reads CASIDRPRSNQPQHF. The CDR3 DNA follows: TGTGCCAGTATTGACAGACCCCGTAGCAATCAGCCCCAGCATTTT.